The rows below give T cell receptor beta chains drawn from one sample of a study of regulatory T cells in long-lasting Graves disease. TCRdb independently ran MiXCR on the multiplex PCR reads; one entry per CDR3 protein. This sample yields 300,000 to 350,000 distinct CDR3 sequences, of which about 20% are seen a single time; less than 35% belongs to the top ten. Material: peripheral blood mononuclear cells (PBMCs), obtained when the disease was refractory, from a patient treated with antithyroid drugs. The receptors originated from a female donor with Graves disease. Each CDR3 is given with its conserved first and last residue. The D gene is left open where the match is weak. Expanded clones get a size class; other rows say once, few or many, or leave the size out.

TRBV5-4,TRBJ1-1,TRBD1,many,13,CASSLGTGFEAFF,TGTGCCAGCAGCTTGGGGACAGGGTTTGAAGCTTTCTTT
TRBV6-1,TRBJ1-1,-,many,13,CASSPSKNTEAFF,TGTGCCAGCAGTCCAAGTAAGAACACTGAAGCTTTCTTT
TRBV7-2,TRBJ1-5,TRBD1,many,16,CASSLGALVGGQPQHF,TGTGCCAGCAGCTTGGGGGCCTTGGTAGGGGGCCAGCCCCAGCATTTT
TRBV2,TRBJ1-5,-,many,15,CASSEVGGARQPQHF,TGTGCCAGCAGTGAAGTTGGGGGCGCTCGGCAGCCCCAGCATTTT
TRBV7-9,TRBJ2-1,-,-,13,CASSLLGGNEQFF,TGTGCCAGCAGCTTACTGGGTGGCAATGAGCAGTTCTTC
TRBV19,TRBJ1-2,-,few,14,CASSIPTDYYGYTF,TGTGCCAGTAGTATCCCGACGGACTACTATGGCTACACCTTC
TRBV20-1,TRBJ1-5,TRBD1,-,17,CSAPTDREVWGNQPQHF,TGCAGTGCTCCGACCGACAGGGAAGTTTGGGGCAATCAGCCCCAGCATTTT
TRBV9,TRBJ2-5,TRBD2,few,15,CASSSGLAAQETQYF,TGTGCCAGCAGCTCCGGACTAGCGGCCCAAGAGACCCAGTACTTC
TRBV28,TRBJ2-5,TRBD2,many,17,CASSSNSGSAGWETQYF,TGTGCCAGCAGTTCAAATAGCGGGAGCGCCGGTTGGGAGACCCAGTACTTC
TRBV12-3/TRBV12-4,TRBJ1-2,TRBD1,many,15,CASSPRTGGFYGYTF,TGTGCCAGCAGTCCCCGGACAGGGGGCTTCTATGGCTACACCTTC
TRBV14,TRBJ1-2,TRBD1,few,16,CASSQVWDRGNYGYTF,TGTGCCAGCAGCCAAGTCTGGGACAGGGGGAACTATGGCTACACCTTC
TRBV6-5,TRBJ1-1,-,few,13,CASSYDRGNEAFF,TGTGCCAGCAGTTACGACCGGGGAAATGAAGCTTTCTTT
TRBV27,TRBJ2-5,-,many,13,CASGRYGRETQYF,TGTGCCAGCGGGAGGTATGGACGAGAGACCCAGTACTTC
TRBV29-1,TRBJ1-1,-,-,15,CSVEYPDKGVSEAFF,TGCAGCGTTGAATATCCGGATAAGGGGGTATCTGAAGCTTTCTTT
TRBV2,TRBJ1-5,TRBD1,many,14,CASSTDRVNQPQHF,TGTGCCAGCAGCACGGACAGGGTAAATCAGCCCCAGCATTTT
TRBV11-2,TRBJ2-1,-,few,12,CASSEGVDEQFF,TGTGCCAGCAGCGAGGGGGTGGATGAGCAGTTCTTC
TRBV7-9,TRBJ2-7,-,-,14,CASSRSRYDYEQCF,TGTGCCAGCAGCCGCTCTAGGTACGACTACGAGCAGTGCTTC
TRBV6-2/TRBV6-3,TRBJ1-5,-,many,15,CASSYSRVSNQPQHF,TGTGCCAGCAGTTACTCGAGGGTCAGCAATCAGCCCCAGCATTTT
TRBV12-3/TRBV12-4,TRBJ2-7,-,-,12,CASSRWGYEQYF,TGTGCCAGCAGTCGATGGGGTTACGAGCAGTACTTC
TRBV7-8,TRBJ2-7,TRBD1,-,14,CASSYRQGRYEQYF,TGTGCCAGCAGCTACCGACAGGGCCGCTACGAGCAGTACTTC
TRBV5-1,TRBJ2-7,-,few,15,CASSLDRYDTYEQYF,TGCGCCAGCAGCTTGGACAGGTATGACACCTACGAGCAGTACTTC
TRBV12-3/TRBV12-4,TRBJ1-2,-,many,13,CASSGGSSYGYTF,TGTGCCAGCAGCGGAGGGAGCAGCTATGGCTACACCTTC
TRBV12-3/TRBV12-4,TRBJ1-1,-,many,14,CASSFDRVNTEAFF,TGTGCCAGCAGTTTTGACAGAGTGAACACTGAAGCTTTCTTT
TRBV30,TRBJ1-2,-,-,14,CAWSGLGPTSGYTF,TGTGCCTGGAGTGGCCTGGGACCGACGTCGGGCTACACCTTC
TRBV2,TRBJ1-1,-,many,15,CASSEALGANTEAFF,TGTGCCAGCAGTGAAGCGCTTGGGGCGAACACTGAAGCTTTCTTT
TRBV12-3/TRBV12-4,TRBJ1-3,TRBD1,many,14,CASQGGVSGNTIYF,TGTGCCAGCCAGGGGGGCGTCTCTGGAAACACCATATATTTT
TRBV3-1,TRBJ1-2,-,few,17,CASSQDNSVQRGYGYTF,TGTGCCAGCAGCCAAGATAATTCGGTACAGCGCGGCTATGGCTACACCTTC
TRBV10-3,TRBJ2-5,-,few,13,CAIKASVGETQYF,TGTGCCATCAAGGCTAGCGTCGGGGAGACCCAGTACTTC
TRBV2,TRBJ2-2,-,many,16,CASSEEGPREAGELFF,TGTGCCAGCAGTGAAGAGGGGCCCAGGGAGGCCGGGGAGCTGTTTTTT
TRBV5-1,TRBJ2-2,-,-,14,CASSYSSVPGELFF,TGCGCCAGCAGCTATTCTAGCGTACCCGGGGAGCTGTTTTTT
TRBV27,TRBJ2-7,-,many,14,CASSFGTGQYEQYF,TGTGCCAGCAGTTTCGGTACGGGCCAATACGAGCAGTACTTC
TRBV5-6,TRBJ2-5,-,many,13,CASSSGLRETQYF,TGTGCCAGCAGCTCTGGGCTTAGAGAGACCCAGTACTTC
TRBV19,TRBJ1-5,-,-,13,CASSIVDGQPQHF,TGTGCCAGTAGTATAGTGGATGGGCAGCCCCAGCATTTT
TRBV11-2,TRBJ1-2,-,many,13,CASSSRLNYGYTF,TGTGCCAGCAGCTCCCGTCTGAACTATGGCTACACCTTC
TRBV6-1,TRBJ2-7,TRBD2,-,16,CASSRGLAGGSYEQYF,TGTGCCAGCAGCCGCGGACTAGCGGGAGGCTCCTACGAGCAGTACTTC
TRBV28,TRBJ2-7,TRBD2,many,22,CASSQGYRPGLAGGYSDYEQYF,TGTGCCAGCAGTCAAGGGTATCGGCCCGGACTAGCGGGAGGCTACTCGGACTACGAGCAGTACTTC
TRBV2,TRBJ2-2,-,few,12,CASSVYTGELFF,TGTGCCAGCAGTGTTTACACCGGGGAGCTGTTTTTT
TRBV7-2,TRBJ1-2,TRBD1,many,17,CASSSPGQGVGYYGYTF,TGTGCCAGCAGCTCCCCGGGACAGGGGGTCGGCTACTATGGCTACACCTTC
TRBV3-1,TRBJ1-5,TRBD1,many,14,CASGQGASNQPQHF,TGTGCCAGCGGACAGGGGGCTAGCAATCAGCCCCAGCATTTT
TRBV4-1,TRBJ1-1,-,-,15,CASSRIPGGNTEAFF,TGCGCCAGCAGCCGCATCCCTGGGGGGAACACTGAAGCTTTCTTT
TRBV6-2/TRBV6-3,TRBJ2-5,TRBD2,-,17,CAGRGDSGRVLSETQYF,TGTGCCGGCCGCGGTGATAGCGGGAGGGTACTTAGCGAGACCCAGTACTTC
TRBV11-2,TRBJ2-2,TRBD2,-,16,CASSDLAGGDAGELFF,TGTGCCAGCAGCGACCTAGCGGGGGGGGATGCCGGGGAGCTGTTTTTT